What follows are 24 T cell receptor beta chains derived from one specimen sequenced in a study of CD8 T cells in ankylosing spondylitis. Which antigens these TCRs recognize remains unknown. TCRdb itself ran the 5' RACE reads through MiXCR, one entry per CDR3 protein. The table lists hundreds of thousands of distinct CDR3 sequences, roughly 27% of them singletons. Notes on the study in general: The study identified a TCR beta motif of about eight highly homologous variants that appeared characteristic of ankylosing spondylitis blood.

Source material: blood, either unsorted or a sorted T cell fraction (not recorded which). These receptor sequences come from a male donor with ankylosing spondylitis.

The gene calls are TRBV4-2 and TRBJ2-3; D is unresolved. This CDR3 contains 12 residues. Germline V lookup: CDR1 LGHNA, CDR2 YNFKEQ. V lost 1 base, J lost 7 bases, and 6 bases lay in between. CDR3 region: CASSQASHTQYF. The CDR3 coding sequence is TGTGCCAGCAGCCAAGCGTCTCATACGCAGTATTTT.

J is TRBJ2-7 and V is TRBV10-1; no definite D call. This CDR3 spans 13 amino acids. Deletions cut 0 bases from V and 5 bases from J, with 8 bases between. Germline values: CDR1 WNHNN, CDR2 SYGVQD (reference sequence). Here the CDR3 DNA reads TGCGCCAGCAGTGAGTCGCCAGATGACGAGCAGTACTTC. It translates to CASSESPDDEQYF.

The rearrangement joins TRBV5-1 to TRBJ2-3, with D uncertain. The CDR3 totals 14 residues. Trimming took 0 bases from V and 2 from J, leaving 7 bases between them. Germline V gene data show CDR1 as SGHRS and CDR2 as YFSETQ. CDR3 amino acids: CASSLGNPTDTQYF. The CDR3 DNA reads TGCGCCAGCAGCTTGGGCAACCCCACAGATACGCAGTATTTT.

This chain connects TRBV5-1 to TRBJ2-3; D is uncertain. The V gene's germline CDR1 is SGHRS and CDR2 YFSETQ. The V and J ends lost 4 bases and 4 bases respectively, with 16 bases between them. This CDR3 comprises 15 residues. In DNA, the CDR3 is TGCGCCAGCAGCCTTGGTTGGGTAGAGGCAGATACGCAGTATTTT. Translated: CASSLGWVEADTQYF.

J is TRBJ2-5 and V is TRBV4-2, with D tentatively TRBD2 (6 bases). The V gene's germline CDR1 is LGHNA and CDR2 YNFKEQ. The CDR3 extends over 15 amino acids. V gave up 0 bases and J gave up 2 bases, with 10 bases separating them. The CDR3 nucleotides read TGTGCCAGCAGCCAAGATAGGCTAGCGCAAGAGACCCAGTACTTC. It specifies CASSQDRLAQETQYF.

The V gene is TRBV7-9, the J gene TRBJ1-4, with 9 positions matching TRBD1. The CDR3 runs to 15 residues. The V gene's germline CDR1 is SEHNR and CDR2 FQNEAQ (reference sequence). The trim removed 6 bases at V and 3 bases at J, leaving 5 bases unmatched. The CDR3 protein is CASSSGQGPNEKLFF. The CDR3 region has the DNA TGTGCCAGCAGTTCAGGACAGGGGCCTAATGAAAAACTGTTTTTT.

This clonotype was detected many times. This chain joins TRBV20-1 and TRBJ2-1, with 8 bases that match TRBD2. Germline CDR1 and CDR2: DFQATT and SNEGSKA (reference sequence). This CDR3 has 15 residues. Losses at the gene ends were 1 base for V and 8 bases for J; bases not matched to a gene: 10. The CDR3 reads CSARGPSGSRYEQFF. Here the CDR3 DNA reads TGCAGTGCTAGAGGACCCAGCGGGAGTAGGTATGAGCAGTTCTTC.

This clonotype was detected many times. V gene TRBV10-3 combines with J gene TRBJ2-2; D unclear. The CDR3 spans 17 residues. V shed 0 bases and J shed 1 base, with 12 bases lying between them. CDR1 and CDR2 (germline): ENHRY, SYGVKD. The CDR3 loop reads CAISESVGKQNTGELFF. CDR3 bases: TGTGCCATCAGTGAGTCAGTCGGCAAGCAGAACACCGGGGAGCTGTTTTTT.

In its sample, this clonotype was seen a few times. The chain combines TRBV7-9 with TRBJ2-3, with D possibly matching TRBD1 (6 bases). The CDR3 has 13 residues. Germline V CDR1 and CDR2: SEHNR, FQNEAQ (reference sequence). CDR3 in DNA: TGTGCAATCGGGACATTGGTAGGAGATACGCAGTATTTT. Its protein is CAIGTLVGDTQYF.

This chain connects TRBV11-3 to TRBJ1-1; 7 bases are a match to TRBD1. The CDR3 has 13 amino acids. Germline lookup yields CDR1 SGHNT and CDR2 YENEEA. The V and J ends lost 4 bases and 6 bases, in that order; junction bases with no gene match: 5. CDR3 in DNA: TGTGCCAGCAGCTCCACAGGGGTCGCTGAAGCTTTCTTT. It specifies CASSSTGVAEAFF.

In this sample, this clonotype turned up a few times. The V gene is TRBV4-1, the J gene TRBJ2-3; 10 bases map to TRBD2. Germline V gene sequence: CDR1 MGHRA, CDR2 YSYEKL. The junction had 12 bases not matched to a gene; V was cut back by 4 bases and J by 2 bases. The CDR3 has 18 residues. The CDR3 DNA reads TGCGCCAGCAGCCCTAGCGGGGGCTGGGACTTACTCACAGATACGCAGTATTTT. This translates into CASSPSGGWDLLTDTQYF.

Comments on this clonotype: With a much larger clone just one base away, this may be a read error. The V call is TRBV29-1, the J call TRBJ1-2; no clear D. The CDR3 totals 13 residues. Per germline, CDR1 SQVTM and CDR2 ANQGSEA. The V end lost 3 bases, the J end lost 4 bases, and 12 bases lay between the germline ends. In DNA, the CDR3 is TGCAGCGTTGACCTGGAATCTACCTATGGCTACACCTTC. Translating it yields CSVDLESTYGYTF.

A few counts support this clonotype. The DNA for the CDR3 is TGTGCCAGCAGGAGGGACTCCAGTCTAGGCTACACCTTC. Encoded protein: CASRRDSSLGYTF. The chain couples TRBV2 to TRBJ1-2; perhaps TRBD1 as D (5 bases). Per germline, CDR1 SNHLY and CDR2 FYNNEI. The CDR3 is 13 residues long. The V and J ends lost 6 bases and 8 bases respectively, with 16 bases between them.

The CDR3 DNA sequence: TGTGCCAGCAGCTTTAGGTTGCCCCCCTCCTACGAGCAGTACGTC. Translation: CASSFRLPPSYEQYV. The rearrangement links TRBV7-7 to TRBJ2-7; no reliable D call. V was shortened by 3 bases and J by 0 bases, with 12 bases between the two germline ends. Germline CDR1 and CDR2: SSHAT and FNYEAQ (reference sequence). The CDR3 consists of 15 residues.

This chain connects TRBV6-7 to TRBJ2-4; no clear D gene. TRBV6-7 is treated as an ORF (open reading frame) with a function not yet certain. The CDR3 totals 13 residues. V was clipped by 5 bases and J by 2 bases, with 7 bases between them. The CDR3 is CASSNGTKNIQYF. The CDR3 DNA reads as TGTGCCAGCAGTAACGGCACCAAAAACATTCAGTACTTC.

This sequence joins TRBV7-6 and TRBJ1-3; 9 bases are shared with TRBD1. The junction had 11 bases not matched to a gene; V was cut back by 5 bases and J by 9 bases. This CDR3 has 15 residues. Germline V gene data show CDR1 as SGHVS and CDR2 as FNYEAQ. The CDR3 bases are TGTGCCAGCAGCCCTCGGGACAGGGAACGAGGCACCATATATTTT. It yields the protein CASSPRDRERGTIYF.

The chain couples TRBV4-2 to TRBJ1-5, with a weak D call TRBD1 (6 bases). The CDR3 is made up of 17 amino acids. Germline CDR1 and CDR2: LGHNA and YNFKEQ. Trimming took off 1 base at V and 0 bases at J, with 13 bases between the two ends. CDR3 nucleotide sequence: TGTGCCAGCAGCCAAGCAGGGGTCGGTTATAGCAATCAGCCCCAGCATTTT. This encodes CASSQAGVGYSNQPQHF.

CDR3 DNA sequence: TGTGCCAGCAGTTACCAAAGACAGGGTGTAGATGGCTACACCTTC. Translating it yields CASSYQRQGVDGYTF. This chain uses TRBV6-5 with TRBJ1-2; 7 nucleotides match TRBD1. From germline, CDR1 is MNHEY and CDR2 SVGAGI. The CDR3 sequence is 15 residues long. The V segment lost 2 bases and the J segment 6 bases; nucleotides outside the gene matches: 9.

There are a few counts of this clonotype. The V gene is TRBV6-1, the J gene TRBJ1-2; D may be TRBD1 (5 bases). Germline CDR1 reads MNHNS; CDR2 reads SASEGT. This CDR3 is built from 14 residues. V lost 5 bases and J 4 bases, leaving 14 bases between the germline ends. CDR3 in DNA: TGTGCCAGCAGTCTGGACACATCGGGCTATGGCTACACCTTC. It encodes CASSLDTSGYGYTF.

The rearrangement uses TRBV10-3 and TRBJ2-1; D is unclear. Trimming took 6 bases from V and 5 from J, leaving 14 bases between them. Germline V lookup: CDR1 ENHRY, CDR2 SYGVKD. This CDR3 spans 14 amino acids. The CDR3 protein is CAISLGSIDNEQFF. The CDR3 DNA follows: TGTGCCATCAGCCTGGGATCTATAGACAATGAGCAGTTCTTC.

This clonotype was found once. The genes are TRBV11-2 and TRBJ2-7, with 7 bases identical to TRBD2. The CDR3 has 15 residues. Germline trimming cut 5 bases from V and 2 bases from J; bases unmatched to any gene: 9. CDR1 is SGHAT, CDR2 FQNNGV, per germline. The CDR3 sequence is CASSLGTTNTYEQYF. CDR3 coding DNA: TGTGCCAGCAGCCTAGGGACTACTAACACCTACGAGCAGTACTTC. The full variable domain, with the rest looked up from reference TRBV11-2 and TRBJ2-7, is EAGVAQSPRYKIIEKRQSVAFWCNPISGHATLYWYQQILGQGPKLLIQFQNNGVVDDSQLPKDRFSAERLKGVDSTLKIQPAKLEDSAVYLCASSLGTTNTYEQYFGPGTRLTVT.

This clonotype was found a few times. The V gene is TRBV12-3 or TRBV12-4, the J gene TRBJ1-2; D is unresolved. There are 13 residues in the CDR3. Deletions cut 6 bases from V and 4 bases from J, with 12 bases between. The CDR3 nucleotides read TGTGCCAGCAGCCCGCCCTATGTCTATGGCTACACCTTC. The encoded protein is CASSPPYVYGYTF.

The genes are TRBV20-1 and TRBJ1-5; D is possibly TRBD1 (6 bases). The germline CDR1 and CDR2 sequences are DFQATT and SNEGSKA (reference sequence). V was cut by 4 bases and J by 3 bases, with 10 bases left in between. The CDR3 extends over 13 amino acids. DNA of the CDR3: TGCAGTGCTAACAGGGACGACAATCAGCCCCAGCATTTT. Amino acids: CSANRDDNQPQHF.

This clonotype was detected only a few times. The V call is TRBV20-1, the J call TRBJ1-2, with a possible D match to TRBD1 (5 bases). Germline V gene sequence: CDR1 DFQATT, CDR2 SNEGSKA (reference sequence). The V end lost 5 bases, the J end lost 3 bases, and 10 bases lay between the germline ends. CDR3 size: 12 residues. The CDR3 bases are TGCAGTGCTTGGGACCGCCACTATGGCTACACCTTC. Translated, it gives CSAWDRHYGYTF.